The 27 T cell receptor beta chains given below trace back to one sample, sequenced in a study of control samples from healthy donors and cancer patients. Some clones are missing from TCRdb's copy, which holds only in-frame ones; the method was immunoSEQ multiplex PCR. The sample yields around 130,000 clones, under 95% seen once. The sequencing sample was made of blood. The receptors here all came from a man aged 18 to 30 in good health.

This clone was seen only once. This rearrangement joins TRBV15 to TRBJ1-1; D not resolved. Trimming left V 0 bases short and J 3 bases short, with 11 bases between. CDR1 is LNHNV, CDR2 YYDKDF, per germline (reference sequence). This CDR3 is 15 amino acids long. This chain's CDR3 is CATSREPADDTEAFF. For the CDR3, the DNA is TGTGCCACCAGCAGAGAGCCCGCGGATGACACTGAAGCTTTCTTT.

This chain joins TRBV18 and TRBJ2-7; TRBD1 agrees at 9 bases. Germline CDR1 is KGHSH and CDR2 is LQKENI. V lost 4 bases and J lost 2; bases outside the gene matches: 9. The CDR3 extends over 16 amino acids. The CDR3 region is CASSLTQGASTYEQYF. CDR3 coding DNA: TGTGCCAGCTCACTTACACAGGGGGCGAGTACCTACGAGCAGTACTTC.

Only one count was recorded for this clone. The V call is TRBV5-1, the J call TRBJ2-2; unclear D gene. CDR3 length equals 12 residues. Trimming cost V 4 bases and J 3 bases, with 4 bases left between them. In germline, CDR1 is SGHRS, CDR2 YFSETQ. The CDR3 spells CASSIYTGELFF. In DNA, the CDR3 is TGCGCCAGCAGCATTTACACCGGGGAGCTGTTTTTT.

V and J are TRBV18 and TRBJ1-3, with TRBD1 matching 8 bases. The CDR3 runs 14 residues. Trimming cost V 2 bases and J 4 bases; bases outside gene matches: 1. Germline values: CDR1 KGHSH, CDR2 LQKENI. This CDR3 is CASSPTGGGNTIYF. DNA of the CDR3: TGTGCCAGCTCACCAACAGGGGGAGGAAACACCATATATTTT.

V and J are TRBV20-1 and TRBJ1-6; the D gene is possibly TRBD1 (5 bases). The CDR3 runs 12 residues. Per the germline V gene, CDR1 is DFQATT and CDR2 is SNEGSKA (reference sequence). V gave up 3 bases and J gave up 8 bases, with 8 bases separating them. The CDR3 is CSASTGDSPLHF. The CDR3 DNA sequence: TGCAGTGCTAGTACGGGGGATTCACCCCTCCACTTT.

In DNA, the CDR3 is TGCGCCAGCAGCTTGGCCGCAGCCTATAATTCACCCCTCCACTTT. It translates to CASSLAAAYNSPLHF. The V gene is TRBV5-1, the J gene TRBJ1-6; the D is unclear. CDR1 is SGHRS and CDR2 is YFSETQ in the germline V gene. With 0 bases removed from V and 2 bases from J, the gap between germline ends came to 6 bases. The CDR3 totals 15 residues.

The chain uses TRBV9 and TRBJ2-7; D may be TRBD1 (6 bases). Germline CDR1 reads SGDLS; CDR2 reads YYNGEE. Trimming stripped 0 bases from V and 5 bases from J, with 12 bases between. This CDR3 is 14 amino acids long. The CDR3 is CASSVGGGVNEQYF. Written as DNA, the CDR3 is TGTGCCAGCAGCGTAGGAGGGGGAGTAAACGAGCAGTACTTC. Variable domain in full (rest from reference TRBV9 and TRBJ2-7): DSGVTQTPKHLITATGQRVTLRCSPRSGDLSVYWYQQSLDQGLQFLIQYYNGEERAKGNILERFSAQQFPDLHSELNLSSLELGDSALYFCASSVGGGVNEQYFGPGTRLTVT.

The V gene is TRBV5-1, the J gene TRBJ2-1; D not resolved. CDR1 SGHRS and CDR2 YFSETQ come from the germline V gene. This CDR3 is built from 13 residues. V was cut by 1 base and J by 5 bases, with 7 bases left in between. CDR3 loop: CASSLIGNNEQFF. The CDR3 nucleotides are TGCGCCAGCAGCTTGATCGGTAACAATGAGCAGTTCTTC.

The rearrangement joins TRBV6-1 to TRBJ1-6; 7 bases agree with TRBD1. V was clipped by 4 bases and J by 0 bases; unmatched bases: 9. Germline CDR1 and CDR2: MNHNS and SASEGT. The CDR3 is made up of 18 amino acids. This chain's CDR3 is CASSVRDRTFSYNSPLHF. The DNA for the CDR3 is TGTGCCAGCAGTGTCCGGGACAGAACCTTCTCCTATAATTCACCCCTCCACTTT.

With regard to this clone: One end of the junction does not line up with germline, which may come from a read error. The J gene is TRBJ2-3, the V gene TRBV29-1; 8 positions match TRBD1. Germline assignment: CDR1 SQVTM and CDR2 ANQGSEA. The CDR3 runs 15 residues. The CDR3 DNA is TGCAGCGTTGAAAGGTTGTCAGGGGGCACATATACGCAGTATTTT. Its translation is CSVERLSGGTYTQYF.

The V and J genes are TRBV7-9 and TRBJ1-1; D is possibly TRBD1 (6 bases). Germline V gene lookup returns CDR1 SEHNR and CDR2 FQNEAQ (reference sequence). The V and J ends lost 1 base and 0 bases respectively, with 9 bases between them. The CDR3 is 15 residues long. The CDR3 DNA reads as TGTGCCAGCAGCTTAGTACAGGGAATGAACACTGAAGCTTTCTTT. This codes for CASSLVQGMNTEAFF.

DNA for the CDR3: TGTGCCAGCAGCTTAGAGAGGACAGGTAGTGAGCAGTTCTTC. This sequence encodes CASSLERTGSEQFF. The chain recombines TRBV11-3 with TRBJ2-1; 7 bases agree with TRBD1. The CDR3 is made up of 14 amino acids. J was trimmed by 9 bases and V by 0 bases; bases with no gene match: 5. Germline-derived CDR1 and CDR2 are SGHNT and YENEEA. The variable domain in full, completed from reference TRBV11-3 and TRBJ2-1, reads EAGVVQSPRYKIIEKKQPVAFWCNPISGHNTLYWYLQNLGQGPELLIRYENEEAVDDSQLPKDRFSAERLKGVDSTLKIQPAELGDSAVYLCASSLERTGSEQFFGPGTRLTVL.

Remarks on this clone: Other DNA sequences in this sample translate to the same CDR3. CDR3 sequence: CASSAGQGNQPQHF. The CDR3 nucleotides are TGTGCCAGCAGTGCAGGACAGGGAAATCAGCCCCAGCATTTT. This chain links TRBV2 with TRBJ1-5, with TRBD1 matching over 8 bases. This CDR3 is 14 amino acids long. V shed 4 bases, J shed 4 bases, and the junction held 3 bases outside the gene matches. Looked up from germline, CDR1 is SNHLY and CDR2 is FYNNEI.

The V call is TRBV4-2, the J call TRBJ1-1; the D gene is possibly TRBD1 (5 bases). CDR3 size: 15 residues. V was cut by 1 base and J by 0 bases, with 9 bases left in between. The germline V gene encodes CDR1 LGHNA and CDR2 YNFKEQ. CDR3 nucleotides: TGTGCCAGCAGCCAAGTTAGGACACTGAACACTGAAGCTTTCTTT. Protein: CASSQVRTLNTEAFF.

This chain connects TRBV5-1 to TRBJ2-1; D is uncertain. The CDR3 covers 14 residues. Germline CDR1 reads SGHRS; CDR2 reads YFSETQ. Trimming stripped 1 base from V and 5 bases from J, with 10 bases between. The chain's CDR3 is CASSLNVGNNEQFF. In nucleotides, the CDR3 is TGCGCCAGCAGCTTGAATGTGGGGAACAATGAGCAGTTCTTC.

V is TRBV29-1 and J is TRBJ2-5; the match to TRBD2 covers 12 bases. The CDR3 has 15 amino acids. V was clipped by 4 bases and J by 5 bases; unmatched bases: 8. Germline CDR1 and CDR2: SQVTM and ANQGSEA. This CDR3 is CSVGYLAGGRETQYF. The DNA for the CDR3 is TGCAGCGTTGGTTATCTAGCGGGGGGGAGGGAGACCCAGTACTTC. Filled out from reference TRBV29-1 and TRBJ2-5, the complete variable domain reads SAVISQKPSRDICQRGTSLTIQCQVDSQVTMMFWYRQQPGQSLTLIATANQGSEATYESGFVIDKFPISRPNLTFSTLTVSNMSPEDSSIYLCSVGYLAGGRETQYFGPGTRLLVL.

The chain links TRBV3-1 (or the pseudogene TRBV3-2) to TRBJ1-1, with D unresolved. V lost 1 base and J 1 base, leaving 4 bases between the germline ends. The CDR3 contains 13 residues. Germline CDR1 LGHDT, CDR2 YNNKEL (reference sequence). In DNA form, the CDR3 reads TGTGCCAGCAGCCAAGTTCCGAACACTGAAGCTTTCTTT. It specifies CASSQVPNTEAFF.

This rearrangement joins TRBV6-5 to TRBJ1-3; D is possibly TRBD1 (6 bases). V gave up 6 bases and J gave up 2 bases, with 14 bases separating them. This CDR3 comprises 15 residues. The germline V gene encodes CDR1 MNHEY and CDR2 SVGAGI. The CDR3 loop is CASSAQGYAGNTIYF. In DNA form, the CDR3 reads TGTGCCAGCAGCGCTCAGGGGTACGCTGGAAACACCATATATTTT.

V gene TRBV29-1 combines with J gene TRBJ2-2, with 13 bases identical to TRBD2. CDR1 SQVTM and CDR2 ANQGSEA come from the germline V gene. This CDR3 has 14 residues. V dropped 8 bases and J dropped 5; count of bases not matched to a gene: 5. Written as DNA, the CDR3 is TGCAGCTCGACTAGCGGGGGGCCAACCGGGGAGCTGTTTTTT. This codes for CSSTSGGPTGELFF.

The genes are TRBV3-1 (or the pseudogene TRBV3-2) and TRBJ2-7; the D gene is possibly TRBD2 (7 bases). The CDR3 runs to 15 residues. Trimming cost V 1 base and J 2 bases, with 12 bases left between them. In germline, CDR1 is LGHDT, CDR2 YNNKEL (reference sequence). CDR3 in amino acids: CASSQGGGGAYEQYF. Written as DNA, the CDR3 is TGTGCCAGCAGCCAAGGAGGGGGGGGCGCCTACGAGCAGTACTTC.

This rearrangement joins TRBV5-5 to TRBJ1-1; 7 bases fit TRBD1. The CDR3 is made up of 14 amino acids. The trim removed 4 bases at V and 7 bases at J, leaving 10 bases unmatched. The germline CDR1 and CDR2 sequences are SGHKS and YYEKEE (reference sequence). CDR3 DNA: TGTGCCAGCAGCCCAGGTGGGACAGCGCTTGAAGCTTTCTTT. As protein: CASSPGGTALEAFF.

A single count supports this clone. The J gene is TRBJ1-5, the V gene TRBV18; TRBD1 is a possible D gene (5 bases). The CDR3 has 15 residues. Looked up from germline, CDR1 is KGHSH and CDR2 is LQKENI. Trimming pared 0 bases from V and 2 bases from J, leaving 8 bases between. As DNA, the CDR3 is TGTGCCAGCTCACCACCGGGGGGTGGCAATCAGCCCCAGCATTTT. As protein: CASSPPGGGNQPQHF. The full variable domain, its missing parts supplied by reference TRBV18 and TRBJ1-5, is NAGVMQNPRHLVRRRGQEARLRCSPMKGHSHVYWYRQLPEEGLKFMVYLQKENIIDESGMPKERFSAEFPKEGPSILRIQQVVRGDSAAYFCASSPPGGGNQPQHFGDGTRLSIL.

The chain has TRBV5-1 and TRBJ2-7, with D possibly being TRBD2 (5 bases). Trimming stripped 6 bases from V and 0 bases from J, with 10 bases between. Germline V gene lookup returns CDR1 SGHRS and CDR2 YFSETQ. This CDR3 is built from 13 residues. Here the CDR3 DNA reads TGCGCCAGCAATGAGGGTAACTCCTACGAGCAGTACTTC. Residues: CASNEGNSYEQYF.

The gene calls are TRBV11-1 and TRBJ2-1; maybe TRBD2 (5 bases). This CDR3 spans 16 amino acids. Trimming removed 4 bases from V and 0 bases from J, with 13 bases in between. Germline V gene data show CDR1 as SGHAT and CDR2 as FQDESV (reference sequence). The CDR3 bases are TGTGCCAGCAGCTATATGACCGGGGACTCCTACAATGAGCAGTTCTTC. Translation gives CASSYMTGDSYNEQFF.

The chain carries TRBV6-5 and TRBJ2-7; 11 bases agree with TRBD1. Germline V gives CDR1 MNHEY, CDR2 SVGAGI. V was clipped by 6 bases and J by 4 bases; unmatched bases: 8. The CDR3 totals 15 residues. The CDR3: CASSPGTGGAYEQYF. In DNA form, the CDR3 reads TGTGCCAGCAGCCCGGGGACAGGGGGTGCGTACGAGCAGTACTTC.

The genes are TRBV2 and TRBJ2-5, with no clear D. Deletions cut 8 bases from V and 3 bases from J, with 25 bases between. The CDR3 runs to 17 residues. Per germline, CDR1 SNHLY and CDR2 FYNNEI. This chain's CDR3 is CASARPGPQKIEETQYF. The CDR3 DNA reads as TGTGCCAGCGCACGACCTGGGCCTCAAAAAATCGAAGAGACCCAGTACTTC.

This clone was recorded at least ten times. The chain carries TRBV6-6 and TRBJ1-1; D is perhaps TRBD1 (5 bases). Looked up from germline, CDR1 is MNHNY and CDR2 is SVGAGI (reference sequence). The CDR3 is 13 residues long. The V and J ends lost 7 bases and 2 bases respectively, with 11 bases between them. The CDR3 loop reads CASTGLINTEAFF. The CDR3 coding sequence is TGTGCCAGCACGGGGCTTATCAACACTGAAGCTTTCTTT.